The 15 T cell receptor beta chains below all came from one sample that was sequenced in a study of cytomegalovirus exposure and HLA in healthy donors. The PCR used 60 Vbeta and 13 Jbeta primers. The data were produced by immunoSEQ multiplex PCR, yet TCRdb's version contains in-frame clones alone and is incomplete. The table includes 200,000 to 250,000 clones, almost 85% detected once. The sequencing input was PBMCs. Receptors were obtained from a woman aged 40 to 55 in good health and CMV-seronegative.

This sequence joins TRBV7-9 and TRBJ1-1; D gene ambiguous. Germline CDR1 SEHNR, CDR2 FQNEAQ (reference sequence). The length of the CDR3 is 13 residues. V was clipped by 5 bases and J by 5 bases, with 12 bases between them. CDR3 DNA sequence: TGTGCCAGCAGCCCTACGTTAATAACTGAAGCTTTCTTT. This encodes CASSPTLITEAFF.

This clone was counted a few times. This chain links TRBV7-9 with TRBJ2-6, with 8 nucleotides matching TRBD1. From germline, CDR1 is SEHNR and CDR2 FQNEAQ (reference sequence). This CDR3 has 15 residues. After removal of 4 bases from V and 3 bases from J, the junction contained 2 bases not matched to a gene. CDR3 DNA sequence: TGTGCCAGCAGCTCCAGGGGGCTTGGGGCCAACGTCCTGACTTTC. It codes for CASSSRGLGANVLTF.

The gene calls are TRBV19 and TRBJ2-3; D might be TRBD2 (7 bases). The germline V gene encodes CDR1 LNHDA and CDR2 SQIVND (reference sequence). The germline V and J ends were trimmed by 3 bases and 5 bases, with 15 bases remaining between them. The CDR3 loop spans 15 amino acids. CDR3: CASSILGGPEDTQYF. CDR3 in DNA: TGTGCCAGTAGTATCCTCGGGGGGCCTGAAGATACGCAGTATTTT.

The chain recombines TRBV28 with TRBJ1-3; D is unresolved. CDR1 is MDHEN, CDR2 SYDVKM, per germline. V lost 3 bases to trimming and J lost 2 bases, with 5 bases between them. CDR3 size: 13 residues. The chain's CDR3 is CASSFSPGNTIYF. CDR3 sequence (DNA): TGTGCCAGCAGTTTCTCCCCTGGAAACACCATATATTTT.

The V and J genes are TRBV9 and TRBJ2-2, with TRBD1 identical over 12 bases. This CDR3 spans 17 amino acids. Germline values: CDR1 SGDLS, CDR2 YYNGEE. V dropped 0 bases and J dropped 7; count of bases not matched to a gene: 7. The CDR3 coding sequence is TGTGCCAGCAGCGTAGCTCCGGGACAGGGGGCCGTCGGGGAGCTGTTTTTT. This codes for CASSVAPGQGAVGELFF.

In its sample, this clone was seen once. The chain carries TRBV5-4 and TRBJ1-1; a possible D gene is TRBD1 (5 bases). Germline lookup yields CDR1 SGHNT and CDR2 YYREEE (reference sequence). The germline V and J ends were trimmed by 4 bases and 3 bases, with 10 bases remaining between them. This CDR3 spans 13 amino acids. CDR3 region: CASSTGQYTEAFF. For the CDR3, the DNA is TGTGCCAGCAGCACAGGACAATACACTGAAGCTTTCTTT.

The chain has TRBV2 and TRBJ2-2; 10 nucleotides match TRBD1. The V and J ends lost 6 bases and 7 bases, in that order; junction bases with no gene match: 5. This CDR3 is built from 14 residues. Germline V gene lookup returns CDR1 SNHLY and CDR2 FYNNEI. CDR3 sequence reads: CASRRGQGSGELFF. The CDR3 DNA follows: TGTGCCAGCAGACGGGGACAGGGGAGCGGGGAGCTGTTTTTT.

The rearrangement joins TRBV7-9 to TRBJ2-1, with 8 positions matching TRBD1. The V gene end was trimmed by 5 bases and the J gene end by 12 bases; junction bases not matched to a gene: 18. Germline V CDR1 and CDR2: SEHNR, FQNEAQ (reference sequence). The CDR3 loop spans 16 amino acids. The CDR3 is CASSKQKGTGEIGQFF. CDR3 nucleotides: TGTGCCAGCAGCAAACAAAAGGGGACAGGTGAGATAGGGCAGTTCTTC.

J is TRBJ2-5 and V is TRBV5-1, with TRBD1 matching 7 bases. The J call may be wrong; the DNA end is better matched by TRBJ2-7. Germline V lookup: CDR1 SGHRS, CDR2 YFSETQ. The CDR3 covers 14 residues. CDR3 coding DNA: TGCGCCAGCAGCCGGACAGGAGACTCCTACGAGCAGTACTTC. Protein sequence: CASSRTGDSYEQYF.

The chain links TRBV30 to TRBJ1-5; 11 nucleotides agree with TRBD1. The CDR3 runs 14 residues. Germline V CDR1 and CDR2: GTSNPN, SVGIG (reference sequence). J gave up 5 bases and V 3 bases, and 3 bases lay outside the gene matches. CDR3 DNA: TGTGCCTGGAGCTCGGGACAGGGGGATCAGCCCCAGCATTTT. This encodes CAWSSGQGDQPQHF.

The chain employs TRBV18 and TRBJ2-2; TRBD1 matches at 9 bases. Trimming cost V 3 bases and J 5 bases; bases outside gene matches: 4. The CDR3 spans 15 residues. Germline CDR1 KGHSH, CDR2 LQKENI. This CDR3 reads CASSPAGTGTGELFF. The CDR3 bases are TGTGCCAGCTCACCTGCCGGGACAGGGACCGGGGAGCTGTTTTTT.

DNA for the CDR3: TGTGCCAGTGCCCGCGGGAGAGGGAACAATCAGCCCCAGCATTTT. It specifies CASARGRGNNQPQHF. V and J are TRBV19 and TRBJ1-5; D call uncertain. This CDR3 has 15 amino acids. Trimming cost V 8 bases and J 3 bases, with 17 bases left between them. Germline V lookup: CDR1 LNHDA, CDR2 SQIVND (reference sequence).

The chain couples TRBV6-6 to TRBJ1-1; 7 nucleotides agree with TRBD1. Germline V gives CDR1 MNHNY, CDR2 SVGAGI (reference sequence). V shed 6 bases, J shed 1 base, and the junction held 5 bases outside the gene matches. This CDR3 has 14 amino acids. The CDR3 is CASSEPGGNTEAFF. In DNA, the CDR3 is TGTGCCAGCAGCGAACCAGGGGGGAACACTGAAGCTTTCTTT.

J is TRBJ1-1 and V is TRBV4-3; 9 nucleotides match TRBD1. With V trimmed by 3 bases and J by 4 bases, 6 bases remained unmatched. CDR3 length: 15 residues. CDR1 is LGHNA and CDR2 is YSLEER in the germline V gene. The CDR3 spells CASSHKQGASTEAFF. CDR3 bases: TGCGCCAGCAGCCATAAACAGGGGGCGAGCACTGAAGCTTTCTTT.

The chain employs TRBV28 and TRBJ1-1; 7 bases align to TRBD1. The CDR3 runs 12 residues. Germline V lookup: CDR1 MDHEN, CDR2 SYDVKM. The junction had 3 bases not matched to a gene; V was cut back by 8 bases and J by 3 bases. The CDR3 region has the DNA TGTGCCAGCCGACAGGGATACACTGAAGCTTTCTTT. Translated, it gives CASRQGYTEAFF. The entire variable domain, with the rest obtained from reference TRBV28 and TRBJ1-1, is as follows: DVKVTQSSRYLVKRTGEKVFLECVQDMDHENMFWYRQDPGLGLRLIYFSYDVKMKEKGDIPEGYSVSREKKERFSLILESASTNQTSMYLCASRQGYTEAFFGQGTRLTVV.